The 8 T cell receptor beta chains presented below share a single source sample, sequenced in a study of shared clonotypes between healthy human individuals. The method was immunoSEQ multiplex PCR; TCRdb's version includes in-frame clones alone and lacks a portion of them. The sample lists roughly 2.4 million clones; 90% to 97% were seen once. The sample comprised naive CD4+ T cells sorted from blood. Subset of the sample: CD45RA+ positively selected. The receptors were sampled from a young man in good health.

The gene calls are TRBV7-8 and TRBJ1-5; TRBD1 agrees at 8 bases. With 2 bases clipped from V and 4 bases from J, the junction kept 4 bases outside the gene matches. The CDR3 extends over 15 amino acids. Per the germline V gene, CDR1 is SGHVS and CDR2 is FQNEAQ. CDR3 region: CASSLSRDRNQPQHF. DNA of the CDR3: TGTGCCAGCAGCTTATCACGGGACAGGAATCAGCCCCAGCATTTT.

V and J are TRBV19 and TRBJ2-5, with 7 positions matching TRBD1. CDR3 length equals 16 residues. V was clipped by 1 base and J by 3 bases; unmatched bases: 8. Germline V CDR1 and CDR2: LNHDA, SQIVND (reference sequence). The CDR3 DNA sequence: TGTGCCAGTAGTATAGGACAGGGTGGTTATAAAGAGACCCAGTACTTC. Translating it yields CASSIGQGGYKETQYF. The variable domain in full, completed from reference TRBV19 and TRBJ2-5, reads DGGITQSPKYLFRKEGQNVTLSCEQNLNHDAMYWYRQDPGQGLRLIYYSQIVNDFQKGDIAEGYSVSREKKESFPLTVTSAQKNPTAFYLCASSIGQGGYKETQYFGPGTRLLVL.

The V gene is TRBV10-2, the J gene TRBJ2-3, with D possibly TRBD1 on 5 matching bases. CDR1 and CDR2 from the germline V gene are WSHSY and SAAADI. The CDR3 consists of 15 residues. The germline V and J ends were trimmed by 2 bases and 1 base, with 10 bases remaining between them. CDR3 sequence (DNA): TGCGCCAGCAGTGAGGACAGCCAACGCACAGATACGCAGTATTTT. Its translation is CASSEDSQRTDTQYF.

CDR3 nucleotides: TGCGCCAGCAGCCAAGATGGAACTAGCGGGATCGAGCAGTACTTC. It translates to CASSQDGTSGIEQYF. J is TRBJ2-7 and V is TRBV4-3, with 10 bases that match TRBD2. Germline V gene data show CDR1 as LGHNA and CDR2 as YSLEER. This CDR3 is built from 15 residues. V lost 0 bases to trimming and J lost 6 bases; unmatched junction nucleotides: 5.

This chain uses TRBV6-4 with TRBJ2-7, with D perhaps given as TRBD1 or TRBD2 (6 bases each). This CDR3 region has 14 residues. Trimming cost V 6 bases and J 0 bases, with 12 bases left between them. The germline V gene has CDR1 MRHNA and CDR2 SNTAGT. The CDR3 loop is CASRRGPGSYEQYF. The CDR3 DNA is TGTGCCAGCAGACGGGGGCCAGGCTCCTACGAGCAGTACTTC.

The CDR3 region has the DNA TGTGCCAGCAGTTCGGCAGAACGATGGGGAAAACTGTTTTTT. Amino acid sequence: CASSSAERWGKLFF. V gene TRBV27 combines with J gene TRBJ1-4, with D hard to call. The CDR3 contains 14 residues. V gave up 4 bases and J gave up 10 bases, with 16 bases separating them. Germline V CDR1 and CDR2: MNHEY, SMNVEV (reference sequence).

This chain links TRBV5-4 with TRBJ1-5; TRBD1 is a possible D gene (6 bases). Deletions cut 1 base from V and 9 bases from J, with 8 bases between. The CDR3 sequence is 12 residues long. In germline, CDR1 is SGHNT, CDR2 YYREEE (reference sequence). The CDR3 reads CASSLLQGPQHF. DNA of the CDR3: TGTGCCAGCAGCTTGTTACAGGGGCCCCAGCATTTT.

A note on this clone: The sample contains more than one DNA sequence encoding this CDR3. This chain links TRBV29-1 with TRBJ1-1; D gene unclear. The CDR3 runs to 10 residues. Germline V gives CDR1 SQVTM, CDR2 ANQGSEA. The CDR3 reads CSGRNTEAFF. The CDR3 nucleotides are TGCAGTGGCAGGAACACTGAAGCTTTCTTT. The full variable domain, rest sourced from reference TRBV29-1 and TRBJ1-1, is SAVISQKPSRDICQRGTSLTIQCQVDSQVTMMFWYRQQPGQSLTLIATANQGSEATYESGFVIDKFPISRPNLTFSTLTVSNMSPEDSSIYLCSGRNTEAFFGQGTRLTVV.